Here is one T cell receptor beta chain with its context. Its antigen is currently unknown. TCRdb redid the calling of the RT-PCR reads with MiXCR, one entry per CDR3 protein. The sample lists 550,000 to 800,000 distinct CDR3 sequences, approximately 14% occurring once. This sample was included in a study of response to subunit inactivated influenza vaccine. Overall study results and limits: The authors proposed limited new T cell recruitment per seasonal influenza vaccination.

Germline assignment: CDR1 MDHEN and CDR2 SYDVKM. V was shortened by 4 bases and J by 0 bases, with 14 bases between the two germline ends. CDR3 length: 16 amino acids. This TCR came from a man between 45 and 60 years old who received an inactivated influenza vaccine. The sample in question was PBMCs from blood, obtained less than 13 days after vaccination. The chain carries TRBV28 and TRBJ2-3; D possibly corresponds to TRBD2 (5 bases). The CDR3 loop reads CASSSPQAASTDTQYF. DNA of the CDR3: TGTGCCAGCAGTTCCCCCCAAGCGGCTAGCACAGATACGCAGTATTTT.